Listed below are T cell receptor beta chains from one sample, sequenced in a study of beta chain features in type 1 diabetes. The repertoire was sequenced with immunoSEQ multiplex PCR; TCRdb's copy has only in-frame clones and lacks some. Of hundreds of thousands of clones listed, about 15% are singletons. Material for sequencing was naive CD4+ T cells from blood. All receptors come from a man aged 25-45 years in good health. Both conserved end residues are part of each CDR3. The D gene is left open where the match is weak. Clone size is shown for a subset of rows, as once, few, many or a class of expanded clone.

many	TRBV20-1	TRBJ2-3	NA	TGCAGTGCCAGCGGTGGCGATACGCAGTATTTT	CSASGGDTQYF
NA	TRBV10-3	TRBJ1-2	TRBD1	TGTGCCATCAAAGGACAGGGGCTAGGAGACTATGGCTACACCTTC	CAIKGQGLGDYGYTF
NA	TRBV6-1	TRBJ2-1	NA	TGTGCCAGCAGTGAAACCTACAATGAGCAGTTCTTC	CASSETYNEQFF
NA	TRBV7-9	TRBJ1-2	NA	TGTGCCAGCAGCCGTCCTACCCCCTTGGCTAACTATGGCTACACCTTC	CASSRPTPLANYGYTF
few	TRBV5-4	TRBJ2-1	NA	TGTGCCAGCAGCGCAAAGGACGGGTACAATGAGCAGTTCTTC	CASSAKDGYNEQFF
NA	TRBV9	TRBJ2-3	NA	TGTGCCAGCAGCCAAGAACCGATTAGGGATACGCAGTATTTT	CASSQEPIRDTQYF
few	TRBV11-3	TRBJ2-1	NA	TGTGCCAGCAGCTCTCGATGGGAGCAGTTCTTC	CASSSRWEQFF
few	TRBV5-1	TRBJ2-1	NA	TGCGCCAGCAGCTTCTGGTCCCATAGCTCCTACAATGAGCAGTTCTTC	CASSFWSHSSYNEQFF
NA	TRBV7-9	TRBJ1-1	NA	TGTGCCAGCAGCTCCTCCCCGAGCATTTTGAACACTGAAGCTTTCTTT	CASSSSPSILNTEAFF
NA	TRBV7-2	TRBJ2-1	TRBD2	TGTGCCAGCAGCACGCGGACTAGCGGGAGCAATGAGCAGTTCTTC	CASSTRTSGSNEQFF
NA	TRBV29-1	TRBJ2-3	TRBD2	TGCAGCGTTGCCCGACTAGCGAGCACAGATACGCAGTATTTT	CSVARLASTDTQYF
few	TRBV4-3	TRBJ2-3	NA	TGCGCCAGCAGCCGGTTAGCTAGCACAGATACGCAGTATTTT	CASSRLASTDTQYF
many	TRBV7-2	TRBJ2-5	TRBD2	TGTGCCACCCGAAGGACTAGCGTCGAAGAGACCCAGTACTTC	CATRRTSVEETQYF
NA	TRBV6-1	TRBJ2-3	NA	TGTGCCATCTTACAGCTGACAGATACGCAGTATTTT	CAILQLTDTQYF
NA	TRBV7-2	TRBJ1-1	NA	TGTGCCAGCAGCTTAGCAAGGAGGGTTGAAGCTTTCTTT	CASSLARRVEAFF
NA	TRBV7-6	TRBJ2-2	NA	TGTGCCAGCACCAATGCTGGCAGAACGACCGGGGAGCTGTTTTTT	CASTNAGRTTGELFF
NA	TRBV18	TRBJ2-1	NA	TGTGCCAGCTCACCACCGAACGGGGTAGACTACAATGAGCAGTTCTTC	CASSPPNGVDYNEQFF
NA	TRBV13	TRBJ2-1	TRBD2	TGTGCCAGCAGCTCCAAGGACGGACGGACTAGCGGGAGAGGATACAATGAGCAGTTCTTC	CASSSKDGRTSGRGYNEQFF
few	TRBV4-1	TRBJ2-2	TRBD2	TGCGCCAGCAGAGTTAGCGGGGAGAACACCGGGGAGCTGTTTTTT	CASRVSGENTGELFF
NA	TRBV7-2	TRBJ2-1	NA	TGTGCCAGCAGACCCGAAGCCCTTACAGGGCTGCGGAACAATGAGCAGTTCTTC	CASRPEALTGLRNNEQFF
NA	TRBV10-3	TRBJ2-2	NA	TGTGCCATCAGTCCGGACACGAACACCGGGGAGCTGTTTTTT	CAISPDTNTGELFF
few	TRBV4-2	TRBJ2-1	NA	TGTGCCAGCAGAACAAGTGCCCCCTCCAATGAGCAGTTCTTC	CASRTSAPSNEQFF
few	TRBV19	TRBJ2-2	NA	TGTGCCAGTAGTATTGGAAGGCAAAGTGAGGAGCTGTTTTTT	CASSIGRQSEELFF
NA	TRBV30	TRBJ2-1	TRBD2	TGTGCCTGGAGTGTATCGGATGGGACTAGCGGGAGAAATGAGCAGTTCTTC	CAWSVSDGTSGRNEQFF
NA	TRBV7-9	TRBJ2-1	TRBD2	TGTGCCAGCAGCCTTAGCGGGAGTTCCTACAATGAGCAGTTCTTC	CASSLSGSSYNEQFF
few	TRBV5-1	TRBJ1-2	NA	TGCGCCAGCAGCTTGGAGCCGGGGACGGCCTATGGCTACACCTTC	CASSLEPGTAYGYTF
few	TRBV25-1	TRBJ1-2	NA	TGTGCCAGCAGTCGGAGCTCGGACGCTGGCTACACCTTC	CASSRSSDAGYTF
few	TRBV7-7	TRBJ2-2	TRBD1	TGTGCCAGCAGCTCGAGACAGGGACCGAACACCGGGGAGCTGTTTTTT	CASSSRQGPNTGELFF
NA	TRBV4-3	TRBJ2-2	NA	TGCGCCAGCAGCCAAGGAGGCAGGGGCCTGTACACCGGGGAGCTGTTTTTT	CASSQGGRGLYTGELFF
NA	TRBV6-5	TRBJ1-1	NA	TGTGCCAGCAGTTATCCGGGATTTGAGCACACTGAAGCTTTCTTT	CASSYPGFEHTEAFF
few	TRBV5-6	TRBJ2-1	TRBD1	TGTGCCAGCAGCTTAGACTTCGGGACAGGGTTTGGAAATGAGCAGTTCTTC	CASSLDFGTGFGNEQFF
NA	TRBV5-1	TRBJ1-1	NA	TGCGCCAGCAGCTTCAGTCCCTGGGTGAACACTGAAGCTTTCTTT	CASSFSPWVNTEAFF
NA	TRBV7-2	TRBJ1-6	NA	TGTGCCAGCAGCCTACTAGGGGATAATTCACCCCTCCACTTT	CASSLLGDNSPLHF
few	TRBV7-2	TRBJ2-2	NA	TGTGCCAGCAGCTTAGATCGTACCGGGGAGCTGTTTTTT	CASSLDRTGELFF
NA	TRBV7-2	TRBJ2-1	TRBD1	TGTGCCAGCAGCCTACCGGGACAGAGCTACAATGAGCAGTTCTTC	CASSLPGQSYNEQFF
few	TRBV5-1	TRBJ2-7	NA	TGCGCCAGCAGCTTAGCACAGGGCTACGAGCAGTACTTC	CASSLAQGYEQYF
few	TRBV4-3	TRBJ1-4	TRBD1	TGCGCCAGCAGCCAAGATCACGGCAGGGGGCCTTCTAATGAAAAACTGTTTTTT	CASSQDHGRGPSNEKLFF
few	TRBV5-1	TRBJ2-3	NA	TGCGCCAGCAGCTTGTTAGCAAAGGGGGAAGATACGCAGTATTTT	CASSLLAKGEDTQYF
NA	TRBV6-1	TRBJ2-3	TRBD1	TGTGCCAGCATTCGGACAGGGGCAACTAATACGCAGTATTTT	CASIRTGATNTQYF
many	TRBV4-3	TRBJ2-1	NA	TGCGCCAGCAGCCAAGATCTAGGTAGCGGTAACTACAATGAGCAGTTCTTC	CASSQDLGSGNYNEQFF
few	TRBV4-3	TRBJ1-1	NA	TGCGCCAGCAGCCAAGAGACAGTAGGCACTGAAGCTTTCTTT	CASSQETVGTEAFF
many	TRBV9	TRBJ2-1	TRBD2	TGTGCCAGCAGCGTAGTAGCGGGATCCTACAATGAGCAGTTCTTC	CASSVVAGSYNEQFF
NA	TRBV7-2	TRBJ2-1	TRBD1	TGTGCCAGCAGCCTTAGACAGGGATACAATGAGCAGTTCTTC	CASSLRQGYNEQFF
many	TRBV13	TRBJ2-7	TRBD1	TGTGCCAGCAGCTCCGCAGGGGGCACCTACGAGCAGTACTTC	CASSSAGGTYEQYF
NA	TRBV4-3	TRBJ2-1	TRBD2	TGCGCCAGCAGCCAGAAGGGACTAGGGGCGGCTAATGAGCAGTTCTTC	CASSQKGLGAANEQFF
NA	TRBV29-1	TRBJ2-2	TRBD1	TGCAGCGTAGGACAGGGAAGCGGGGAGCTGTTTTTT	CSVGQGSGELFF
few	TRBV13	TRBJ2-5	NA	TGTGCCAGCAGCTTAGCTCCGCAAGAGACCCAGTACTTC	CASSLAPQETQYF
few	TRBV11-2	TRBJ2-4	NA	TGTGCCAGCAGATCAGGGTTGGGCATTCAGTACTTC	CASRSGLGIQYF
few	TRBV5-6	TRBJ2-7	NA	TGTGCCAGCAGCTCTTCCCCCTCCGAGCAGTACTTC	CASSSSPSEQYF
few	TRBV14	TRBJ1-1	NA	TGTGCCAGCAGCCCCCTAGTCGGGGTGAGGGACACTGAAGCTTTCTTT	CASSPLVGVRDTEAFF
NA	TRBV28	TRBJ2-1	TRBD1	TGTGCCAGCAGTTTATCAGGGGGCGGCGGCAATGAGCAGTTCTTC	CASSLSGGGGNEQFF
few	TRBV2	TRBJ2-5	TRBD1	TGTGCCAGCAGTGAAATGGGACAGGTCGGAGAGACCCAGTACTTC	CASSEMGQVGETQYF